Listed below are T cell receptor beta chains from one sample, sequenced in a study of cytomegalovirus exposure and HLA in healthy donors. Repertoires were generated with immunoSEQ multiplex PCR, while TCRdb's copy carries only in-frame clones and drops some. The table lists roughly 150,000 clones, roughly 91% of them singletons. Sequencing was carried out using PBMCs. The source is a woman aged 18-30 years in good health and CMV-seropositive. The CDR3 runs from the conserved cysteine through the conserved F or W. The D gene is left open where the match is weak. Not all rows give a size; the values are once, few, many and, for expanded clones, a class.

j_gene,d_gene,v_gene,abundance,CDR3nt,CDR3aa
TRBJ2-5,-,TRBV5-4,-,TGTGCCAGCAGCGGCAGGGGACGGCAAGAGACCCAGTACTTC,CASSGRGRQETQYF
TRBJ2-5,-,TRBV4-3,-,TGCGCCAGCAGCCATGAGTTAGCCGAGACCCAGTACTTC,CASSHELAETQYF
TRBJ2-1,-,TRBV19,-,TGTGCCAGTAGCGAGAAGGGCAGGGACTACAATGAGCAGTTCTTC,CASSEKGRDYNEQFF
TRBJ2-7,TRBD2,TRBV19,-,TGTGCCAGTAGCCAGACTAGCGGGGGTTTGGAGCAGTACTTC,CASSQTSGGLEQYF
TRBJ2-4,-,TRBV6-5,-,TGTGCCAGCAGTTACGGCGTGACACCGGAAAACATTCAGTACTTC,CASSYGVTPENIQYF
TRBJ2-2,TRBD2,TRBV10-1,-,TGCGCCAGCAGTTTAGCGGGAGAGGGCACCGGGGAGCTGTTTTTT,CASSLAGEGTGELFF
TRBJ2-1,-,TRBV19,-,TGTGCCAGTAGTATCGATGGGGCTTATAACAATGAGCAGTTCTTC,CASSIDGAYNNEQFF
TRBJ2-1,TRBD2,TRBV30,-,TGTGCCTGGAGTAAGCGGGAGGTCTCCTACAATGAGCAGTTCTTC,CAWSKREVSYNEQFF
TRBJ2-7,-,TRBV10-3,-,TGTGCCATCAGTGAGTCGACGATTCCGGGTCCCTACTCCTACGAGCAGTACTTC,CAISESTIPGPYSYEQYF
TRBJ2-7,-,TRBV2,-,TGTGCCAGCAAACCTCGGACAGCGGCCTACGAGCAGTACTTC,CASKPRTAAYEQYF
TRBJ2-5,TRBD1,TRBV28,-,TGTGCCAGCAGTTTGAGGACAGGGAACGGAGAGACCCAGTACTTC,CASSLRTGNGETQYF
TRBJ1-5,TRBD1,TRBV28,-,TGTGCCAGCAGTTTCCTGCGCTCGGGGCAGGGGGTGGGTCAGCCCCAGCATTTT,CASSFLRSGQGVGQPQHF
TRBJ1-1,-,TRBV27,-,TGTGCCAGCAGGACAGCTTCTAACACTGAAGCTTTCTTT,CASRTASNTEAFF
TRBJ1-5,-,TRBV2,-,TGTGCCAGCAGTGATGGGAGAGACCTTAGCAATCAGCCCCAGCATTTT,CASSDGRDLSNQPQHF
TRBJ2-1,-,TRBV5-1,once,TGCGCCAGCAGCTTGGCCCAGACCTACAATGAGCAGTTCTTC,CASSLAQTYNEQFF
TRBJ1-1,-,TRBV6-5,-,TGTGCCAGCAGAGAGTCCGGGACAAGGAACACTGAAGCTTTCTTT,CASRESGTRNTEAFF
TRBJ2-1,TRBD2,TRBV30,-,TGTGCCTGGTTTATGACTAGCGGGAGCAATGAGCAGTTCTTC,CAWFMTSGSNEQFF
TRBJ2-6,TRBD2,TRBV7-8,-,TGTGCCAGCAGCTTAGCGCGGCTAGCGGGAGTAAGAGGAGGGGCCAACGTCCTGACTTTC,CASSLARLAGVRGGANVLTF
TRBJ2-1,TRBD2,TRBV2,-,TGTGCCAGCATCCCGCTGGAGGGAGGGCCGTATAATGAGCAGTTCTTC,CASIPLEGGPYNEQFF
TRBJ2-6,-,TRBV11-2,-,TGTGCCAGCAGCTTAGTATCAGGGTTTACCGGGGCCAACGTCCTGACTTTC,CASSLVSGFTGANVLTF
TRBJ2-5,TRBD2,TRBV6-5,-,TGTGCCAGCAGTTACATTAGCGGGAGGTCTGGGGAGACCCAGTACTTC,CASSYISGRSGETQYF
TRBJ2-3,TRBD2,TRBV5-1,-,TGCGCCAGCAGCCTCCAGACTAGCGGCAACACAGATACGCAGTATTTT,CASSLQTSGNTDTQYF
TRBJ2-7,TRBD2,TRBV6-1,-,TGTGCCGGATCGACTAGCGGGAGGGGTGCCGTCGAGCAGTACTTC,CAGSTSGRGAVEQYF
TRBJ2-7,-,TRBV30,-,TGTGCCTGGTCCAGGGGGGTAGAGGGGTTCGAGCAGTACTTC,CAWSRGVEGFEQYF
TRBJ1-1,-,TRBV15,-,TGTGCCACCAGCATACGAACAGTGAACACTGAAGCTTTCTTT,CATSIRTVNTEAFF